This T cell receptor beta chain was identified during a study of beta chain features in type 1 diabetes. Broader study findings: Patients with type 1 diabetes carried fewer insertions and had more deletions at their VDJ junctions.

Sorted CD4+ subsets: naive, central memory, regulatory, stem cell-like memory (CD45RO/CCR7/CD25/CD127/CD95/CD27 panel). This clone was detected only a few times. Its antigen remains unidentified. Looked up from germline, CDR1 is MNHEY and CDR2 is SVGAGI. The V and J ends lost 5 bases and 7 bases, in that order; junction bases with no gene match: 9. The CDR3 sequence is 15 residues long. Expressed TCRB transcripts were sequenced after all isolated RNA was converted to cDNA. Profiling relied on immunoSEQ multiplex PCR, and the TCRdb table lists in-frame clones only, not all of them. The table records 900,000 or so clones, roughly 15% of them present only once.

This chain links TRBV6-5 with TRBJ2-3; TRBD2 aligns across 10 bases. The receptor comes from a woman between 18 and 29 years old in good health. Material: naive CD4+ T cells from blood. CDR3 nucleotides: TGTGCCAGCAGTAGACTAGCGGGTTACGTAAATACGCAGTATTTT. Protein product: CASSRLAGYVNTQYF.